This T cell receptor beta chain was profiled in a study of blood T cell repertoires in COVID-19. About the research overall: Samples taken during acute and convalescent COVID-19 were collected in the United States, Italy and Spain. T cells, B-cell-depleted T cells, or PBMCs supplied cDNA or gDNA.

The CDR3 runs to 13 residues. Germline V gives CDR1 SEHNR, CDR2 FQNEAQ (reference sequence). V was shortened by 2 bases and J by 4 bases, with 8 bases between the two germline ends. Profiling relied on immunoSEQ multiplex PCR, and the TCRdb table lists in-frame clones only, not all of them. The sample comprises about 290,000 clones, approximately 86% of which are singletons, and over 3.5% rests with the top ten. J is TRBJ1-1 and V is TRBV7-9; D perhaps matches TRBD1 (5 bases). The receptor was isolated from a woman in her forties or fifties with active or convalescent COVID-19. Sequenced: peripheral blood. The CDR3 DNA follows: TGTGCCAGCAGCTTAATGGGGGGCACTGAAGCTTTCTTT. Translating it yields CASSLMGGTEAFF.